This T cell receptor beta chain was sequenced during a study of OX40 agonist ivuxolimab in advanced cancers. Generated by immunoSEQ multiplex PCR, the TCRdb table keeps only in-frame clones and is missing some. The sample shows roughly 77,000 clones, roughly 92% of them seen only once. Trimming removed 3 bases from V and 2 bases from J, with 5 bases in between. Germline V lookup: CDR1 SGHVS, CDR2 FQNEAQ. The CDR3 spans 13 residues. Study-wide findings and caveats: Several nonresponders also turned out to have low normalized T-cell clonal expansion.

For this clone: The antigen remains unidentified.

The material was CD4+ or CD8+ T cells sorted from blood, obtained in a trial of the OX40 agonist ivuxolimab. The receptor comes from an adult with an advanced solid tumor such as melanoma, head and neck, liver or kidney cancer. This rearrangement joins TRBV7-8 to TRBJ1-3; the D is unclear. Here the CDR3 DNA reads TGTGCCAGCAGCTTGACAACTGGAAACACCATATATTTT. This sequence encodes CASSLTTGNTIYF. The full variable domain, completed using reference TRBV7-8 and TRBJ1-3, is GAGVSQSPRYKVAKRGQDVALRCDPISGHVSLFWYQQALGQGPEFLTYFQNEAQLDKSGLPSDRFFAERPEGSVSTLKIQRTQQEDSAVYLCASSLTTGNTIYFGEGSWLTVV.